A selection of T cell receptor beta chains follows, all from one sample in a study. A single record per CDR3 protein comes from TCRdb applying MiXCR to the 5' RACE reads. Here the sample spans tens of thousands of distinct CDR3 sequences, less than 25% being singletons. The specimen was Tregs sorted from blood. Receptors originate from a female donor with breast cancer. Both conserved end residues are part of each CDR3. The D gene is left open where the match is weak. A clone size is listed for some rows: how often the clone was seen (once, few, many), or a class if it is expanded.

CDR3aa: CASSLVRSDLSGANVLTF
CDR3nt: TGTGCCAGCAGCTTAGTTCGCAGCGACCTCTCTGGGGCCAACGTCCTGACTTTC
abundance: -
j_gene: TRBJ2-6
v_gene: TRBV11-2
d_gene: -

CDR3aa: CASSLLTPGQGAYEQYF
CDR3nt: TGTGCCAGCAGTCTATTAACACCGGGACAGGGGGCATACGAGCAGTACTTC
abundance: many
j_gene: TRBJ2-7
v_gene: TRBV27
d_gene: TRBD1

CDR3aa: CASTSTSRDRVGYGYTF
CDR3nt: TGTGCCAGCACCTCTACCTCCCGGGACAGGGTTGGCTATGGCTACACCTTC
abundance: -
j_gene: TRBJ1-2
v_gene: TRBV28
d_gene: TRBD1

CDR3aa: CASSSLGFYEQYF
CDR3nt: TGTGCCAGCAGCTCCCTTGGGTTCTACGAGCAGTACTTC
abundance: few
j_gene: TRBJ2-7
v_gene: TRBV13
d_gene: -

CDR3aa: CASSLLISLAKQETQYF
CDR3nt: TGTGCCAGCAGCCTCTTAATCTCCCTAGCGAAACAAGAGACCCAGTACTTC
abundance: -
j_gene: TRBJ2-5
v_gene: TRBV7-9
d_gene: -

CDR3aa: CSARDLLYQETQYF
CDR3nt: TGCAGTGCTAGAGATCTCCTGTACCAAGAGACCCAGTACTTC
abundance: -
j_gene: TRBJ2-5
v_gene: TRBV20-1
d_gene: -

CDR3aa: CSARGFLASGGYEQYF
CDR3nt: TGCAGTGCTAGAGGTTTTCTAGCGTCAGGAGGTTACGAGCAGTACTTC
abundance: -
j_gene: TRBJ2-7
v_gene: TRBV20-1
d_gene: -

CDR3aa: CAISEILSNTEAFF
CDR3nt: TGTGCCATCAGTGAGATTTTATCGAACACTGAAGCTTTCTTT
abundance: many
j_gene: TRBJ1-1
v_gene: TRBV10-3
d_gene: -

CDR3aa: CSVPGGSYEQYF
CDR3nt: TGCAGCGTCCCGGGAGGTTCCTACGAGCAGTACTTC
abundance: many
j_gene: TRBJ2-7
v_gene: TRBV29-1
d_gene: TRBD2

CDR3aa: CSVEDQGGGQPQHF
CDR3nt: TGCAGCGTTGAAGATCAGGGGGGCGGACAGCCCCAGCATTTT
abundance: many
j_gene: TRBJ1-5
v_gene: TRBV29-1
d_gene: TRBD1

CDR3aa: CASRISGIAETQYF
CDR3nt: TGTGCCAGCAGGATTAGCGGGATCGCAGAGACCCAGTACTTC
abundance: -
j_gene: TRBJ2-5
v_gene: TRBV12-3/TRBV12-4
d_gene: TRBD2

CDR3aa: CASSTTSGSEQFF
CDR3nt: TGTGCCAGCAGCACAACTAGCGGGAGTGAGCAGTTCTTC
abundance: few
j_gene: TRBJ2-1
v_gene: TRBV7-9
d_gene: TRBD2

CDR3aa: CASSLAGKDTQYF
CDR3nt: TGTGCCAGCAGCTTAGCCGGCAAAGATACGCAGTATTTT
abundance: -
j_gene: TRBJ2-3
v_gene: TRBV13
d_gene: -

CDR3aa: CSVDGVMDQETQYF
CDR3nt: TGCAGCGTTGATGGTGTTATGGACCAAGAGACCCAGTACTTC
abundance: medium-sized
j_gene: TRBJ2-5
v_gene: TRBV29-1
d_gene: -

CDR3aa: CASSPGRQGQYF
CDR3nt: TGTGCCAGCAGCCCCGGCAGACAGGGGCAGTACTTC
abundance: few
j_gene: TRBJ2-7
v_gene: TRBV7-9
d_gene: TRBD1

CDR3aa: CASSYPLAGASYNEQFF
CDR3nt: TGTGCCAGCAGTTACCCACTAGCGGGAGCGTCATACAATGAGCAGTTCTTC
abundance: many
j_gene: TRBJ2-1
v_gene: TRBV6-2/TRBV6-3
d_gene: TRBD2

CDR3aa: CSVEEGSGTSGRANIQYF
CDR3nt: TGCAGCGTTGAAGAAGGGTCCGGGACTAGCGGGAGGGCGAACATTCAGTACTTC
abundance: -
j_gene: TRBJ2-4
v_gene: TRBV29-1
d_gene: TRBD2

CDR3aa: CSARDPGSSYNEQFF
CDR3nt: TGCAGTGCTAGAGATCCAGGGAGCTCCTACAATGAGCAGTTCTTC
abundance: -
j_gene: TRBJ2-1
v_gene: TRBV20-1
d_gene: -

CDR3aa: CASTSLAGNNEQFF
CDR3nt: TGTGCCAGCACCTCACTAGCGGGAAACAATGAGCAGTTCTTC
abundance: -
j_gene: TRBJ2-1
v_gene: TRBV27
d_gene: TRBD2

CDR3aa: CASHDSLYGYTF
CDR3nt: TGCGCCAGTCATGACAGCCTCTATGGCTACACCTTC
abundance: many
j_gene: TRBJ1-2
v_gene: TRBV5-1
d_gene: -

CDR3aa: CASSQDLVYEQYF
CDR3nt: TGTGCCAGCAGCCAAGATCTAGTCTACGAGCAGTACTTC
abundance: few
j_gene: TRBJ2-7
v_gene: TRBV4-2
d_gene: -

CDR3aa: CSARTSGSVYEQYF
CDR3nt: TGCAGTGCTAGGACTAGCGGGAGTGTCTACGAGCAGTACTTC
abundance: many
j_gene: TRBJ2-7
v_gene: TRBV20-1
d_gene: TRBD2

CDR3aa: CASSGGTDSSYGQYF
CDR3nt: TGCGCCAGCAGCGGGGGGACGGACAGCTCCTACGGGCAGTACTTC
abundance: -
j_gene: TRBJ2-7
v_gene: TRBV5-1
d_gene: -

CDR3aa: CATSIWTGGANVLTF
CDR3nt: TGTGCCACCAGCATCTGGACAGGTGGGGCCAACGTCCTGACTTTC
abundance: -
j_gene: TRBJ2-6
v_gene: TRBV15
d_gene: TRBD1

CDR3aa: CASSLDRAYNEQFF
CDR3nt: TGCGCCAGCAGCTTGGACAGGGCCTACAATGAGCAGTTCTTC
abundance: -
j_gene: TRBJ2-1
v_gene: TRBV5-1
d_gene: -

CDR3aa: CASSLADPGRAGGYTF
CDR3nt: TGTGCCAGCAGCTTAGCGGACCCTGGGAGGGCAGGTGGCTACACCTTC
abundance: many
j_gene: TRBJ1-2
v_gene: TRBV7-2
d_gene: -

CDR3aa: CSGNGDSYGYTF
CDR3nt: TGCAGTGGAAACGGGGACAGCTATGGCTACACCTTC
abundance: -
j_gene: TRBJ1-2
v_gene: TRBV20-1
d_gene: TRBD1

CDR3aa: CASSFIGGTSYEQYF
CDR3nt: TGTGCCAGCAGTTTTATTGGCGGGACCTCCTACGAGCAGTACTTC
abundance: -
j_gene: TRBJ2-7
v_gene: TRBV27
d_gene: -

CDR3aa: CASGLQREYQETQYF
CDR3nt: TGTGCCAGCGGGCTGCAGCGGGAGTACCAAGAGACCCAGTACTTC
abundance: many
j_gene: TRBJ2-5
v_gene: TRBV2
d_gene: TRBD2

CDR3aa: CASSLALASSYEQYF
CDR3nt: TGTGCCAGCTCACTGGCTTTGGCCTCCTCCTACGAGCAGTACTTC
abundance: many
j_gene: TRBJ2-7
v_gene: TRBV18
d_gene: -

CDR3aa: CASSTLTSGTHTGELFF
CDR3nt: TGCGCCAGCAGCACCCTGACTAGCGGGACCCACACCGGGGAGCTGTTTTTT
abundance: few
j_gene: TRBJ2-2
v_gene: TRBV5-1
d_gene: TRBD2

CDR3aa: CASSPPSGRRFSEQFF
CDR3nt: TGTGCCAGCAGCCCCCCTAGCGGGAGGCGTTTTAGTGAGCAGTTCTTC
abundance: many
j_gene: TRBJ2-1
v_gene: TRBV9
d_gene: TRBD2

CDR3aa: CASSHSGRANTGELFF
CDR3nt: TGTGCCAGCAGCCATAGCGGGAGGGCCAATACCGGGGAGCTGTTTTTT
abundance: many
j_gene: TRBJ2-2
v_gene: TRBV4-2
d_gene: TRBD2

CDR3aa: CSARGASSLYEQYF
CDR3nt: TGCAGTGCTAGAGGGGCCTCCTCCCTATACGAGCAGTACTTC
abundance: few
j_gene: TRBJ2-7
v_gene: TRBV20-1
d_gene: -

CDR3aa: CASSQVHRETGPGELFF
CDR3nt: TGCGCCAGCAGCCAAGTTCACAGGGAGACTGGACCCGGGGAGCTGTTTTTT
abundance: -
j_gene: TRBJ2-2
v_gene: TRBV4-3
d_gene: -

CDR3aa: CASSLDPGEETQYF
CDR3nt: TGCGCCAGCAGCTTGGATCCAGGGGAAGAGACCCAGTACTTC
abundance: few
j_gene: TRBJ2-5
v_gene: TRBV5-1
d_gene: -

CDR3aa: CASSVGMSDQPQHF
CDR3nt: TGTGCCAGCAGCGTAGGAATGTCGGATCAGCCCCAGCATTTT
abundance: -
j_gene: TRBJ1-5
v_gene: TRBV9
d_gene: -

CDR3aa: CASSMTSGSTDTQYF
CDR3nt: TGTGCCAGCAGCATGACTAGCGGGAGCACAGATACGCAGTATTTT
abundance: few
j_gene: TRBJ2-3
v_gene: TRBV7-2
d_gene: TRBD2

CDR3aa: CASSLTVNTEAFF
CDR3nt: TGTGCCAGCAGCTTAACGGTGAACACTGAAGCTTTCTTT
abundance: many
j_gene: TRBJ1-1
v_gene: TRBV5-6
d_gene: -